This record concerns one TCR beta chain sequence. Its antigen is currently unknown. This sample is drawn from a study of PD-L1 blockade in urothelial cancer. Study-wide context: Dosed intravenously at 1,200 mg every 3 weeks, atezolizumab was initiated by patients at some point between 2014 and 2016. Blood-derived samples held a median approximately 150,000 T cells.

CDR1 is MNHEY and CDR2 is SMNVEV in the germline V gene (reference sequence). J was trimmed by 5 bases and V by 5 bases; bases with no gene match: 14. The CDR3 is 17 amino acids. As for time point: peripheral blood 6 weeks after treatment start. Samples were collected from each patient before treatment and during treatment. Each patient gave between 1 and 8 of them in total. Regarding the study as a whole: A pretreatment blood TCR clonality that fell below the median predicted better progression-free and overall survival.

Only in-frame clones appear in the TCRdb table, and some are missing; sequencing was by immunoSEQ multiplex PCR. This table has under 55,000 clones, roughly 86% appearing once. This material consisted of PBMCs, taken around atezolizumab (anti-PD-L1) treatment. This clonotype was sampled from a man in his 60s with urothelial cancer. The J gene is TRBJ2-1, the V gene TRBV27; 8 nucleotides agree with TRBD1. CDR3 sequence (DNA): TGTGCCAGCAGTCTACACCGGGACAGGCGAAGGAACAATGAGCAGTTCTTC. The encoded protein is CASSLHRDRRRNNEQFF.